This TCR beta chain derives from a study of CD8 T cells in ankylosing spondylitis. The CDR3 totals 17 residues. The V gene lost 6 bases and the J gene lost 0 bases, with 21 bases spanning the gap. Germline V gives CDR1 DFQATT, CDR2 SNEGSKA (reference sequence). Whole-study findings and limits: Prior work had noted some motif variants in reactive arthritis blood and synovial fluid. The study looked at matched synovial fluid samples from ankylosing spondylitis patients. Disease-linked clones were reported to be significantly enriched there. Among TCR beta sequences, a motif of roughly 8 highly homologous variants appeared characteristic of ankylosing spondylitis blood.

With molecular barcodes, quantitative 5'-RACE was used to make the TCR beta libraries. From the 5' RACE reads, TCRdb called clonotypes with MiXCR, one entry per CDR3 protein. The sample comprises about 140,000 distinct CDR3 sequences, 9.5% to 12% of which are singletons, and roughly 4.3% rests with the top ten. This clonotype was recorded at least ten times. Its specificity is unknown. The chain carries TRBV20-1 and TRBJ2-1; D call uncertain. This clonotype originated in a female donor with ankylosing spondylitis or in good health (not recorded which). Material: blood, either unsorted or a sorted T cell fraction (not recorded which). CDR3 sequence (DNA): TGCAGTGCAGTCGGAACGACCTGGCAGTCCTCCTACAATGAGCAGTTCTTC. It encodes CSAVGTTWQSSYNEQFF.